A selection of T cell receptor beta chains follows, all from one sample in a study of T cells in Graves' hyperthyroidism and ophthalmopathy. TCRdb re-analysed the multiplex PCR reads in MiXCR, keeping a single row per CDR3 protein. The sample comprises about 270,000 distinct CDR3 sequences, less than 30% of which are singletons, and about 30% rests with the top ten. Sequencing was performed on blood. The receptors derive from a man aged 40-55 years with Graves' hyperthyroidism that later progressed to Graves' ophthalmopathy. Each CDR3 is given with its conserved first and last residue. D genes are given only for firm matches. Clone size, where shown, is once, few, many, or a class for clones that have expanded.

D,J,size,V,CDR3,DNA
-,TRBJ2-5,many,TRBV10-3,CAISEFWKETQYF,TGTGCCATCAGTGAGTTCTGGAAAGAGACCCAGTACTTC
TRBD1,TRBJ1-5,many,TRBV11-2,CASSNRGYNQPQHF,TGTGCCAGCAGCAACAGGGGGTACAATCAGCCCCAGCATTTT
TRBD2,TRBJ2-7,many,TRBV11-2,CASSPLAGVVSYEQYF,TGTGCCAGCAGCCCCTTAGCGGGAGTCGTATCCTACGAGCAGTACTTC
-,TRBJ2-7,many,TRBV20-1,CSASLGGYEQYF,TGCAGTGCTAGTTTAGGGGGGTACGAGCAGTACTTC
TRBD1,TRBJ1-5,-,TRBV24-1,CATSDPGQGGNQPQHF,TGTGCCACCAGTGATCCTGGACAGGGAGGCAATCAGCCCCAGCATTTT
-,TRBJ1-1,many,TRBV7-3,CASSSNGLNTEAFF,TGTGCCAGCAGCTCCAACGGGTTGAACACTGAAGCTTTCTTT
TRBD2,TRBJ2-7,many,TRBV14,CAGSQFPGLAVPYEQYF,TGTGCCGGCAGCCAGTTTCCGGGACTAGCGGTGCCCTACGAGCAGTACTTC
-,TRBJ2-7,many,TRBV28,CASSSPGHSYEQYF,TGTGCCAGCAGTTCGCCGGGACACTCCTACGAGCAGTACTTC
-,TRBJ1-6,many,TRBV12-3/TRBV12-4,CASSSDYPSSYNSPLHF,TGTGCCAGCAGTTCGGACTACCCGAGCTCCTATAATTCACCCCTCCACTTT
TRBD1,TRBJ1-5,once,TRBV2,CASSDRVAGGGQPQHF,TGTGCCAGCAGTGATCGAGTGGCAGGGGGCGGTCAGCCCCAGCATTTT
-,TRBJ1-2,-,TRBV28,CASRYNGGLHGYTF,TGTGCCAGCAGATACAACGGGGGCTTGCATGGCTACACCTTC
-,TRBJ1-1,-,TRBV12-3/TRBV12-4,CASRPEIRDTEAFF,TGTGCCAGCAGACCTGAGATCAGGGACACTGAAGCTTTCTTT
-,TRBJ1-1,many,TRBV11-1,CASSFKRETVNTEAFF,TGTGCCAGCAGCTTTAAACGGGAAACGGTGAACACTGAAGCTTTCTTT
-,TRBJ2-2,many,TRBV24-1,CATSDKPNDTGELFF,TGTGCCACCAGTGACAAGCCTAATGACACCGGGGAGCTGTTTTTT
-,TRBJ2-2,-,TRBV15,CATSRAYERSRTGELFF,TGTGCCACCAGCAGGGCCTACGAGCGGTCGAGGACCGGGGAGCTGTTTTTT
-,TRBJ1-1,-,TRBV12-3/TRBV12-4,CASRITPLGTSTEAFF,TGTGCCAGCAGGATTACCCCCTTAGGGACAAGCACTGAAGCTTTCTTT
TRBD2,TRBJ2-7,many,TRBV6-1,CASSGLAGGYEQYF,TGTGCCAGCAGTGGACTAGCGGGTGGGTACGAGCAGTACTTC
-,TRBJ2-7,many,TRBV6-5,CASSSPDYEQYF,TGTGCCAGCAGTTCTCCAGACTACGAGCAGTACTTC
-,TRBJ2-5,many,TRBV20-1,CSAGTIETQYF,TGCAGTGCTGGGACCATAGAGACCCAGTACTTC
TRBD2,TRBJ2-1,-,TRBV20-1,CSARNSGRGNEQFF,TGCAGTGCCCGGAATAGCGGGAGGGGTAATGAGCAGTTCTTC
-,TRBJ1-5,many,TRBV6-1,CASKIGGQLNQPQHF,TGTGCCAGCAAAATAGGAGGACAGTTGAATCAGCCCCAGCATTTT
TRBD1,TRBJ1-2,many,TRBV27,CASSLWTGRSPSYTF,TGTGCCAGCAGTTTATGGACAGGCCGGAGTCCTAGCTACACCTTC
TRBD1,TRBJ2-7,-,TRBV10-3,CAISEGGTGAGEQYF,TGTGCCATCAGTGAGGGAGGTACAGGGGCCGGCGAGCAGTACTTC
TRBD2,TRBJ2-7,many,TRBV29-1,CSVAAEAGVGGEQYF,TGCAGCGTTGCGGCGGAAGCGGGAGTGGGGGGCGAGCAGTACTTC
-,TRBJ1-1,many,TRBV6-5,CASSYGRGRSTEAFF,TGTGCCAGCAGCTACGGACGGGGGCGAAGCACTGAAGCTTTCTTT
-,TRBJ2-5,many,TRBV25-1,CASSDSGIQTQYF,TGTGCCAGCAGTGATTCGGGGATCCAGACCCAGTACTTC
-,TRBJ1-2,-,TRBV12-3/TRBV12-4,CASSGILVGYTF,TGTGCCAGCAGTGGGATTTTAGTAGGCTACACCTTC
TRBD2,TRBJ2-7,-,TRBV11-2,CASSQHTRTRFYEQYF,TGTGCCAGCAGCCAACATACGAGGACTAGGTTCTACGAGCAGTACTTC
-,TRBJ2-2,many,TRBV11-2,CASSLVPTGELFF,TGTGCCAGCAGCTTAGTTCCCACCGGGGAGCTGTTTTTT